This T cell receptor beta chain was sequenced in a study of blood T cell repertoires in COVID-19. The germline CDR1 and CDR2 sequences are SNHLY and FYNNEI. This CDR3 has 10 amino acids. Trimming removed 6 bases from V and 8 bases from J, with 7 bases in between. The assay was immunoSEQ multiplex PCR, and TCRdb's table has in-frame clones only and misses some. The sample has 200,000 to 250,000 clones, roughly nine tenths seen once. The chain employs TRBV2 and TRBJ1-1; D is ambiguous. This receptor was taken from a woman in her 50s with acute or convalescent COVID-19. Specimen: peripheral blood. As DNA, the CDR3 is TGTGCCAGCAGAGTCCGGGAAGCTTTCTTT. It codes for CASRVREAFF.